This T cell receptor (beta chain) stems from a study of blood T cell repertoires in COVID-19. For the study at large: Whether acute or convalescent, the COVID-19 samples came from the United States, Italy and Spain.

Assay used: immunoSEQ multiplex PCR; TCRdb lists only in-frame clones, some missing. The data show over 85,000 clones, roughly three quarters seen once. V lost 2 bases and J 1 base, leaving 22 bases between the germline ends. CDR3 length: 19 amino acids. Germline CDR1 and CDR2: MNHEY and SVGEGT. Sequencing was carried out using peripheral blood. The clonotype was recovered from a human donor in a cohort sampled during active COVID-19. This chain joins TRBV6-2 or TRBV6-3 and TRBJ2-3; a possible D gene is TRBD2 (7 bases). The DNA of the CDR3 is TGTGCCAGCAGTTACGGTCGGCTAGCGGAGGGGGGAGGCACAGATACGCAGTATTTT. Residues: CASSYGRLAEGGGTDTQYF.